These 11 T cell receptor beta chains came from one sample sequenced in a study of shared T cell receptors in the human thymus. TCRdb's table, derived via immunoSEQ multiplex PCR, lists solely in-frame clones and lacks some. Of 550,000 to 800,000 clones listed, 75% to 90% are singletons. This sample also belongs to another study, concerning human thymus T cells.

Sequencing was carried out using thymocytes. The receptors derive from a girl under three years old with a congenital heart defect.

The rearrangement uses TRBV7-2 and TRBJ1-1; D call uncertain. CDR3 length equals 15 residues. V gave up 1 base and J gave up 1 base, with 10 bases separating them. Germline assignment: CDR1 SGHTA and CDR2 FQGNSA. The CDR3 region is CASSLGQASNTEAFF. The CDR3 DNA sequence: TGTGCCAGCAGCTTAGGGCAGGCATCGAACACTGAAGCTTTCTTT.

This clone is a singleton in its sample. CDR3 nucleotide sequence: TGCGCCAGCAGCCCAGGACTAGCGGGTCAAGAGACCCAGTACTTC. It translates to CASSPGLAGQETQYF. V gene TRBV4-1 combines with J gene TRBJ2-5, with 11 bases identical to TRBD2. The CDR3 spans 15 residues. V dropped 4 bases and J dropped 2; count of bases not matched to a gene: 3. The germline CDR1 and CDR2 sequences are MGHRA and YSYEKL.

The gene calls are TRBV2 and TRBJ1-1; D might be TRBD1 (5 bases). Germline loops: CDR1 SNHLY, CDR2 FYNNEI. CDR3 size: 16 residues. V lost 6 bases, J lost 5 bases, and 22 bases lay in between. The CDR3 spells CASSFSKGQVATEAFF. As DNA, the CDR3 is TGTGCCAGCAGCTTTTCTAAGGGGCAGGTAGCAACTGAAGCTTTCTTT.

The chain uses TRBV27 and TRBJ2-7; 10 nucleotides align to TRBD2. CDR3 length equals 20 residues. Trimming cost V 6 bases and J 0 bases; bases outside gene matches: 20. CDR1 is MNHEY, CDR2 SMNVEV, per germline (reference sequence). CDR3 region: CASRPTPLGLAFVLSYEQYF. The CDR3 nucleotides read TGTGCCAGCAGACCAACACCTTTGGGACTAGCGTTCGTGCTCTCCTACGAGCAGTACTTC.

The genes are TRBV18 and TRBJ2-3; D ambiguous. Germline V gene data show CDR1 as KGHSH and CDR2 as LQKENI. Between the trimmed V and J ends, which lost 3 bases and 4 bases, there was a span of 5 bases. This CDR3 is built from 12 residues. The CDR3: CASSPSSDTQYF. The CDR3 DNA is TGTGCCAGCTCACCTTCATCAGATACGCAGTATTTT.

J is TRBJ2-2 and V is TRBV25-1; a weak D match, TRBD1 (5 bases). This CDR3 has 15 residues. Looked up from germline, CDR1 is MGHDK and CDR2 is SYGVNS. The V end was cut by 8 bases, the J end by 6 bases, with 19 bases between. CDR3 residues: CASSSVAGWAGELFF. The CDR3 bases are TGTGCCAGCTCCTCGGTGGCAGGGTGGGCCGGGGAGCTGTTTTTT.

The chain couples TRBV10-1 to TRBJ2-6; D possibly corresponds to TRBD2 (6 bases). Per the germline V gene, CDR1 is WNHNN and CDR2 is SYGVQD (reference sequence). Trimming removed 4 bases from V and 2 bases from J, with 12 bases in between. This CDR3 comprises 16 residues. In nucleotides, the CDR3 is TGCGCCAGCAGTGGGGGACTTTCACCTGGGGCCAACGTCCTGACTTTC. Its protein product is CASSGGLSPGANVLTF.

The V call is TRBV5-6, the J call TRBJ2-7; the match to TRBD1 covers 7 bases. This CDR3 has 15 amino acids. V trimming: 4 bases; J trimming: 6 bases; junction bases outside the gene matches: 13. Germline lookup yields CDR1 SGHDT and CDR2 YYEEEE. The CDR3 nucleotides are TGTGCCAGCAGCCATGACAGGGCTCGGTCCAGCGAGCAGTACTTC. Its protein product is CASSHDRARSSEQYF.

The chain combines TRBV4-1 with TRBJ1-1; tentative D call: TRBD1 (5 bases). CDR1 and CDR2 from the germline V gene are MGHRA and YSYEKL. V dropped 3 bases and J dropped 4 bases, with 15 bases sitting between them. CDR3 length: 15 residues. CDR3 sequence (DNA): TGCGCCAGCAGCCACCGATGGAGGGGCAGCACTGAAGCTTTCTTT. Protein: CASSHRWRGSTEAFF.

This sequence joins TRBV5-4 and TRBJ1-2; 7 bases are a match to TRBD1. CDR1 is SGHNT and CDR2 is YYREEE in the germline V gene (reference sequence). V shed 0 bases and J 8 bases; nucleotides not matched to a gene: 16. This CDR3 has 17 residues. This CDR3 is CASSLAPGTVPFPGYTF. Here the CDR3 DNA reads TGTGCCAGCAGCTTGGCCCCCGGGACAGTACCCTTTCCGGGCTACACCTTC.

V is TRBV19 and J is TRBJ1-6; 8 bases line up with TRBD1. This CDR3 has 15 residues. Germline V gene lookup returns CDR1 LNHDA and CDR2 SQIVND (reference sequence). Trimming removed 5 bases from V and 9 bases from J; junction bases left unmatched: 9. CDR3 in DNA: TGTGCCAGTAGTTCTCCGGGACAGGACCTTTCACCCCTCCACTTT. It is translated as CASSSPGQDLSPLHF.